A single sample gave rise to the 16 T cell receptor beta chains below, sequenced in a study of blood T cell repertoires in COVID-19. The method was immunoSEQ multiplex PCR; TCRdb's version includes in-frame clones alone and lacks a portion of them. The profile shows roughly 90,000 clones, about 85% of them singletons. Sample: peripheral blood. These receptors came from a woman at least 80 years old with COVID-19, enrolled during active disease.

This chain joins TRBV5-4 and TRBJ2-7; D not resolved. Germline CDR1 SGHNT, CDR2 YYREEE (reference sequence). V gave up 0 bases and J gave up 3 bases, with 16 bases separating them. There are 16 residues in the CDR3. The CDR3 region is CASSLGQATPFYEQYF. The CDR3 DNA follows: TGTGCCAGCAGCTTGGGCCAGGCCACTCCTTTCTACGAGCAGTACTTC.

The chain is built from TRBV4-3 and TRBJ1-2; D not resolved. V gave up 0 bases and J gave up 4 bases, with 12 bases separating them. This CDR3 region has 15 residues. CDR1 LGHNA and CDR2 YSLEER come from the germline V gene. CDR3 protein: CASSQDSRLGYGYTF. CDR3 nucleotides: TGCGCCAGCAGCCAAGACAGCAGGCTTGGCTATGGCTACACCTTC.

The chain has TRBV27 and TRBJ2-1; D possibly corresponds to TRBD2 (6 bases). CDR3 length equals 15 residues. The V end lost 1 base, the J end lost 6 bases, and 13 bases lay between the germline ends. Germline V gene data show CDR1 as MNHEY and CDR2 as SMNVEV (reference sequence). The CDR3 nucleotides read TGTGCCAGCAGTTTATTTACGGGAGCGGGCAATGAGCAGTTCTTC. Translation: CASSLFTGAGNEQFF.

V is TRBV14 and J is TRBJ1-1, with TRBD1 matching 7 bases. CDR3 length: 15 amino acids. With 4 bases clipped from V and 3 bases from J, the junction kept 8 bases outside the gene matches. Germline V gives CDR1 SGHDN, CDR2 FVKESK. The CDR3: CASSPGRGPDTEAFF. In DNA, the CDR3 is TGTGCCAGCAGCCCCGGGAGGGGGCCGGACACTGAAGCTTTCTTT.

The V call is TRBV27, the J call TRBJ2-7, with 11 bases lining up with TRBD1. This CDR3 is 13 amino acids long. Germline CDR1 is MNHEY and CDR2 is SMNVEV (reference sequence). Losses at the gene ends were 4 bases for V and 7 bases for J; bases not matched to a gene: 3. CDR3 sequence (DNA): TGTGCCAGCAGTTGGACAGGGGGCCAGGAGCAGTACTTC. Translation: CASSWTGGQEQYF.

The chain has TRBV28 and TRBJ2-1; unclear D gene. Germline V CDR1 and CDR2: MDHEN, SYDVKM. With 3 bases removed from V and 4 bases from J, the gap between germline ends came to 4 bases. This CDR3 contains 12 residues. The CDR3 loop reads CASSLLYNEQFF. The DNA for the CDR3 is TGTGCCAGCAGTTTGCTATACAATGAGCAGTTCTTC. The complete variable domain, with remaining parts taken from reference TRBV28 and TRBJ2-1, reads DVKVTQSSRYLVKRTGEKVFLECVQDMDHENMFWYRQDPGLGLRLIYFSYDVKMKEKGDIPEGYSVSREKKERFSLILESASTNQTSMYLCASSLLYNEQFFGPGTRLTVL.

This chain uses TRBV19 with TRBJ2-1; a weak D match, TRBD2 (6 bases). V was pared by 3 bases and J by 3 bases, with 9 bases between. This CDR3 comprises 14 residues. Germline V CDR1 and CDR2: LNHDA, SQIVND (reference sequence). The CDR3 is CASSMGGGYNEQFF. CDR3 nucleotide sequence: TGTGCCAGTAGTATGGGGGGAGGCTACAATGAGCAGTTCTTC. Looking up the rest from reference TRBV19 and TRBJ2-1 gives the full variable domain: DGGITQSPKYLFRKEGQNVTLSCEQNLNHDAMYWYRQDPGQGLRLIYYSQIVNDFQKGDIAEGYSVSREKKESFPLTVTSAQKNPTAFYLCASSMGGGYNEQFFGPGTRLTVL.

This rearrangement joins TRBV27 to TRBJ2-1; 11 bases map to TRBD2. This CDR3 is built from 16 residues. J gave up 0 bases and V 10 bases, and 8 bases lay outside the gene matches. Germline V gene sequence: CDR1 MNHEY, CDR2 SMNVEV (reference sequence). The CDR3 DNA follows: TGTGCCAACCTAGCACTAGCGGGGGACTCCTACAATGAGCAGTTCTTC. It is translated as CANLALAGDSYNEQFF.

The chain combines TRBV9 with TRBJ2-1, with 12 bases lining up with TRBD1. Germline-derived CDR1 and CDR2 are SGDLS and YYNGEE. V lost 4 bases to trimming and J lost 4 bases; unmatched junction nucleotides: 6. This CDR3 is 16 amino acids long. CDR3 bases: TGTGCCAGCAGCACGGGACAGGGGGCGGGATACAATGAGCAGTTCTTC. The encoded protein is CASSTGQGAGYNEQFF.

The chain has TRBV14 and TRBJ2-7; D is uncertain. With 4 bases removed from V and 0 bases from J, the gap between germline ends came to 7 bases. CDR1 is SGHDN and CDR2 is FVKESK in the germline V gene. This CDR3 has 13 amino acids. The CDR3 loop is CASSRSGSYEQYF. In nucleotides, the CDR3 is TGTGCCAGCAGCCGGTCGGGCTCCTACGAGCAGTACTTC.

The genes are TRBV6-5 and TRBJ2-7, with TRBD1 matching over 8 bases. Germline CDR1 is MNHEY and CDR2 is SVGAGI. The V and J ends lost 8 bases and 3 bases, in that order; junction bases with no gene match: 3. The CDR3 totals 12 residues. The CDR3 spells CASSGGDYEQYF. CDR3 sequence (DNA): TGTGCCAGCTCAGGGGGCGACTACGAGCAGTACTTC.

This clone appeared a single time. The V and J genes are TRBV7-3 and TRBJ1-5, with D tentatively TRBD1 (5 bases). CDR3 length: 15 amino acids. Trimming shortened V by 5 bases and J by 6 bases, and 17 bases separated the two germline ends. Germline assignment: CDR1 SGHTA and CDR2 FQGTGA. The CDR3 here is CASSPSGGGGQPQHF. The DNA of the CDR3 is TGTGCCAGCAGCCCCAGTGGGGGAGGCGGTCAGCCCCAGCATTTT.

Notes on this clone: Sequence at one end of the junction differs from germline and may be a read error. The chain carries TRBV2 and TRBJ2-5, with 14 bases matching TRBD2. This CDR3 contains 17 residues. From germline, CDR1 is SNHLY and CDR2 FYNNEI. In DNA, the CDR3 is TGTGCCAGCAGTCCGGGACTAGCGGGAGTAAATGGCCCCCCAAGGGACTTC. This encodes CASSPGLAGVNGPPRDF.

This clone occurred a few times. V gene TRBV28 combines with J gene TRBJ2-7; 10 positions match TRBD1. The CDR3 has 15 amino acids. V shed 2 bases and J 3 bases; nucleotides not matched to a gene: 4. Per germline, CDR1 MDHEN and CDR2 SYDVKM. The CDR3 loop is CASSLGDRGNYEQYF. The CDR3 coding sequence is TGTGCCAGCAGTTTAGGGGACAGGGGAAACTACGAGCAGTACTTC.

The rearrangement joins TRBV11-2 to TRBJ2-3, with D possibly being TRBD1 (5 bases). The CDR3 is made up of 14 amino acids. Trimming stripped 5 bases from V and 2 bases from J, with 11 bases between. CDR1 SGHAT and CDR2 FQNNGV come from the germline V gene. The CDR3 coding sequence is TGTGCCAGCAGCCTGGGGCTGCTCACAGATACGCAGTATTTT. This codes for CASSLGLLTDTQYF.

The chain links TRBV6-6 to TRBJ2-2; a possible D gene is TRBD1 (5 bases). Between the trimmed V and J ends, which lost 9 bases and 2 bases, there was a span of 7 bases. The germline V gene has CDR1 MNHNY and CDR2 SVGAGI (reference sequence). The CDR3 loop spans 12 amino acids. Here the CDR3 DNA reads TGTGCCAGTCAGGGAAACACCGGGGAGCTGTTTTTT. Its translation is CASQGNTGELFF.